A selection of T cell receptor beta chains follows, all from one sample in a study of blood T cell repertoires in COVID-19. The data were produced by immunoSEQ multiplex PCR, yet TCRdb's version contains in-frame clones alone and is incomplete. This sample has roughly 250,000 clones, with 70% to 90% found just once. Sequencing was performed on peripheral blood. Receptors were obtained from a woman in her thirties or forties who had recovered from COVID-19. Each CDR3 is given with its conserved first and last residue. The D gene is left open where the match is weak. Clone size is stated in some rows and not others, as once, few, many or a class when expanded.

j_gene | abundance | v_gene | d_gene | CDR3nt | CDR3aa
TRBJ1-5 | - | TRBV4-2 | TRBD1 | TGTGCCAGCAGCCAAGGGGGACAGGGAGGGAATAGCAATCAGCCCCAGCATTTT | CASSQGGQGGNSNQPQHF
TRBJ2-5 | - | TRBV13 | - | TGTGCCAGCAGCTTATGGCAGGGGAAAGAGACCCAGTACTTC | CASSLWQGKETQYF
TRBJ2-5 | - | TRBV15 | TRBD2 | TGTGCCACCAGCGAAATGGTCCTAGCGGGAGTAGAGACCCAGTACTTC | CATSEMVLAGVETQYF
TRBJ2-7 | once | TRBV7-2 | - | TGTGCCAGCAGCGGTAGTGGGGGCATCTCCTACGAGCAGTACTTC | CASSGSGGISYEQYF
TRBJ1-6 | - | TRBV5-1 | TRBD1 | TGCGCCAGCAGCCTAACCGGGACAGGAAATTCACCCCTCCACTTT | CASSLTGTGNSPLHF
TRBJ2-3 | - | TRBV5-6 | - | TGTGCCAGCACCCGGGAAGGTGCGCAGTATTTT | CASTREGAQYF
TRBJ2-7 | - | TRBV9 | TRBD2 | TGTGCCAGCAGCCCAGCTTTTTCCAGCGGGGGGATGTACGAGCAGTACTTC | CASSPAFSSGGMYEQYF
TRBJ1-2 | - | TRBV6-5 | - | TGTGCCAGCACCCCAACAGGGCTCTATGGCTACACCTTC | CASTPTGLYGYTF
TRBJ1-1 | - | TRBV19 | TRBD1 | TGTGCCAGTAAGGCCAGGGACAGGGCGACTGAAGCTTTCTTT | CASKARDRATEAFF
TRBJ2-3 | - | TRBV14 | TRBD2 | TGTGCCAGCAGCCAAAGACTAGCGGGGGGGTCAGATACGCAGTATTTT | CASSQRLAGGSDTQYF
TRBJ1-2 | - | TRBV30 | - | TGTGCCTGGAGTCCCGGGGATGGCTACACCTTC | CAWSPGDGYTF
TRBJ2-7 | - | TRBV29-1 | - | TGCAGCGTTTGGGCTTCCACCTACGAGCAGTACTTC | CSVWASTYEQYF
TRBJ2-1 | - | TRBV3-1/TRBV3-2 | - | TGTGCCAGCAGCTGGAGCGGCTTTTCCTACAATGAGCAGTTCTTC | CASSWSGFSYNEQFF
TRBJ1-5 | - | TRBV3-1/TRBV3-2 | - | TGTGCCAGCAGCCCCACTGGGGGACGGGGGGGCAATCAGCCCCAGCATTTT | CASSPTGGRGGNQPQHF
TRBJ1-5 | - | TRBV6-2/TRBV6-3 | - | TGTGCCAGCAGTTACTCACAGGTTTCGAGTCAGCCCCAGCATTTT | CASSYSQVSSQPQHF
TRBJ2-7 | - | TRBV12-3/TRBV12-4 | - | TGTGCCAGCAGTTCCAGGGTGTCCGACGAGCAGTACTTC | CASSSRVSDEQYF
TRBJ1-5 | - | TRBV5-8 | TRBD1 | TGTGCCAGCAGCTTGGCCGGGACAGGGGGTAACCAGCCCCAGCATTTT | CASSLAGTGGNQPQHF
TRBJ1-5 | - | TRBV2 | - | TGTGCCAGCAGGGACAGCCGCAATCAGCCCCAGCATTTT | CASRDSRNQPQHF
TRBJ1-4 | - | TRBV18 | TRBD1 | TGTGCCAGCCGCGGACAGGCGAATGAAAAACTGTTTTTT | CASRGQANEKLFF
TRBJ1-2 | - | TRBV27 | - | TGTGCCAGCAGTCCAAGGACAGACCTTAACTATGGCTACACCTTC | CASSPRTDLNYGYTF
TRBJ1-2 | - | TRBV19 | - | TGTGCCAGTAGTATGGGACAAGTCCGGGGAATGACCTTC | CASSMGQVRGMTF
TRBJ1-6 | - | TRBV5-1 | TRBD1 | TGCGCCAGCAGCGCACAGGGGCCGAATTCACCCCTCCACTTT | CASSAQGPNSPLHF
TRBJ2-3 | - | TRBV7-6 | TRBD2 | TGTGCCAGCAGCCCGGAACTAGCGGGGGTGGATACGCAGTATTTT | CASSPELAGVDTQYF
TRBJ2-4 | - | TRBV5-8 | TRBD2 | TGTGCCAGCAGCCGGCCGGGACTAGCACTAGCCAAAAACATTCAGTACTTC | CASSRPGLALAKNIQYF
TRBJ2-5 | - | TRBV24-1 | TRBD1 | TGTGCCACCAGTGATGCCGACAGGGGGGAGACCCAGTACTTC | CATSDADRGETQYF
TRBJ2-5 | - | TRBV6-7 | - | TGTGCCAGCAGTTCCCAGGACAGCTTCCAAGAGACCCAGTACTTC | CASSSQDSFQETQYF
TRBJ1-5 | - | TRBV6-7 | - | TGTGCCAGCAGTTACTACGACTCCCTTGGGGGGTACAATCAGCCCCAGCATTTT | CASSYYDSLGGYNQPQHF
TRBJ2-7 | once | TRBV6-5 | TRBD2 | TGTGCCAGCAGCTTGACTAGCGGGGGGGCCTACGAGCAGTACTTC | CASSLTSGGAYEQYF
TRBJ2-7 | - | TRBV29-1 | - | TGCAGCGTTGAAGACGGCAGGAAGTACGAGCAGTACTTC | CSVEDGRKYEQYF
TRBJ2-5 | - | TRBV5-1 | TRBD1 | TGCGCCAGCAGCTTGGAGGCAGGGGGAGAGACCCAGTACTTC | CASSLEAGGETQYF
TRBJ2-7 | - | TRBV5-6 | TRBD1 | TGTGCCAGCAGCCGGACCGGGACAGTAGGCGAGCAGTACTTC | CASSRTGTVGEQYF
TRBJ1-2 | - | TRBV7-2 | - | TGTGCCAGCAGCCCACCACATCATGGCTACACCTTC | CASSPPHHGYTF
TRBJ1-2 | - | TRBV5-6 | TRBD1 | TGTGCCAGCAGCTTGGTAGGAACAGGGGACATATATGGCTACACCTTC | CASSLVGTGDIYGYTF
TRBJ1-6 | - | TRBV3-1/TRBV3-2 | - | TGTGCCAGCAGCCTCGCCGGCGGTCGGGGGGCGATTAATTCACCCCTCCACTTT | CASSLAGGRGAINSPLHF
TRBJ2-5 | - | TRBV18 | - | TGTGCCAGCTCACCAAATCAGGGAGAGACCCAGTACTTC | CASSPNQGETQYF
TRBJ1-2 | - | TRBV27 | TRBD1 | TGTGCCAGCAGTTCTGGACAGGGGGCGAAAGGCTACACCTTC | CASSSGQGAKGYTF
TRBJ2-3 | - | TRBV11-2 | TRBD1 | TGTGCCAGCAGCTCCCGGACAGGGCCAGATACGCAGTATTTT | CASSSRTGPDTQYF
TRBJ2-1 | - | TRBV5-4 | TRBD2 | TGTGCCAGCAGTTGGGGACTAGGGCCTCCCCCGTTCTTC | CASSWGLGPPPFF
TRBJ1-2 | - | TRBV6-5 | - | TGTGCCAGCAGTTACTTCGGTAGTGGCTACACCTTC | CASSYFGSGYTF